The 2 T cell receptor beta chains below come from one sample, sequenced in a study of T cell responses to AZD1222 COVID-19 vaccine. Profiled with immunoSEQ multiplex PCR; TCRdb holds only in-frame clones, not every one. The sample lists about 130,000 clones; roughly 92% were seen once. Sequences were derived from peripheral blood, sampled 28 days after the second AZD1222 dose. The receptors shown here come from an adult who received the AZD1222 COVID-19 vaccine.

The chain links TRBV2 to TRBJ1-5; the D gene is possibly TRBD1 (6 bases). V lost 3 bases to trimming and J lost 0 bases, with 18 bases between them. Germline values: CDR1 SNHLY, CDR2 FYNNEI. There are 18 residues in the CDR3. The CDR3 reads CASSELGAGSHSNQPQHF. DNA for the CDR3: TGTGCCAGCAGTGAGTTGGGGGCAGGTTCACATAGCAATCAGCCCCAGCATTTT.

The rearrangement links TRBV19 to TRBJ1-4; the D is unclear. V was pared by 7 bases and J by 8 bases, with 17 bases between. The CDR3 spans 14 residues. Looked up from germline, CDR1 is LNHDA and CDR2 is SQIVND (reference sequence). CDR3 loop: CASTPRGRGEKLFF. For the CDR3, the DNA is TGTGCCAGTACCCCGCGCGGGCGCGGAGAAAAACTGTTTTTT.